The source of this T cell receptor (beta chain) is a study of T cell responses to AZD1222 COVID-19 vaccine. Data came from immunoSEQ multiplex PCR; TCRdb stores just in-frame clones and leaves some out. The repertoire holds roughly 180,000 clones, with about 91% as singletons. The CDR3 spans 16 residues. The junction had 9 bases not matched to a gene; V was cut back by 3 bases and J by 8 bases. In germline, CDR1 is MDHEN, CDR2 SYDVKM. The sample in question was peripheral blood, obtained 28 days after the second AZD1222 dose. V is TRBV28 and J is TRBJ2-3; 12 bases line up with TRBD2. This clonotype was sampled from an adult who received the AZD1222 COVID-19 vaccine. The CDR3 protein is CASSFKTSGRRVTQYF. In nucleotides, the CDR3 is TGTGCCAGCAGTTTTAAGACTAGCGGGAGAAGGGTTACGCAGTATTTT.